The 6 T cell receptor beta chains listed next were all sequenced from one sample in a study of cytomegalovirus exposure and HLA in healthy donors (dated by TCRdb to about 2017). Receptor amplification or capture employed the immunoSEQ multiplex PCR assay. For the multiplex PCR, a mixture combining 60 forward primers for TCR Vbeta segments and 13 reverse primers for TCR Jbeta segments was used. In TCRdb, the immuneACCESS table is reduced to in-frame sequences with V and J assigned. These tables do not hold every clone; where another copy was compared, an unresolved V gene accounts for under half, and the others remain unexplained. The table for this sample shows about 130,000 clones. In total, the top ten clones hold roughly 1.7% of the sample. Sequencing was performed on PBMCs. The receptors shown here come from a man between 18 and 29 years old in good health and CMV-seronegative.

This sequence joins TRBV27 and TRBJ2-7, with D tentatively TRBD1 (6 bases). Germline lookup yields CDR1 MNHEY and CDR2 SMNVEV (reference sequence). V lost 4 bases and J lost 5, with 15 bases in between. This CDR3 is built from 14 residues. The CDR3 sequence is CASSWGQKGNEQYF. DNA of the CDR3: TGTGCCAGCAGTTGGGGGCAGAAGGGAAACGAGCAGTACTTC.

The chain is built from TRBV19 and TRBJ2-1; 12 positions match TRBD2. The CDR3 loop spans 16 amino acids. Unmatched junction bases numbered 5, after V lost 4 bases and J lost 4 bases. CDR1 and CDR2 (germline): LNHDA, SQIVND (reference sequence). In DNA form, the CDR3 reads TGTGCCAGTAGTAGTCTAGCGGGGGGGTCGTACAATGAGCAGTTCTTC. This translates into CASSSLAGGSYNEQFF. Complete variable domain (other parts from reference TRBV19 and TRBJ2-1): DGGITQSPKYLFRKEGQNVTLSCEQNLNHDAMYWYRQDPGQGLRLIYYSQIVNDFQKGDIAEGYSVSREKKESFPLTVTSAQKNPTAFYLCASSSLAGGSYNEQFFGPGTRLTVL.

The rearrangement uses TRBV7-8 and TRBJ1-2; 7 bases map to TRBD1. Germline loops: CDR1 SGHVS, CDR2 FQNEAQ. The CDR3 is 15 residues long. V shed 5 bases, J shed 4 bases, and the junction held 10 bases outside the gene matches. The CDR3 nucleotides read TGTGCCAGCAGCGGCCGGACAGGAGTCTTCTATGGCTACACCTTC. Translating it yields CASSGRTGVFYGYTF.

The J gene is TRBJ2-3, the V gene TRBV4-3; 8 bases align to TRBD2. The CDR3 spans 15 residues. Per the germline V gene, CDR1 is LGHNA and CDR2 is YSLEER. Trimming removed 4 bases from V and 1 base from J; junction bases left unmatched: 4. CDR3 sequence: CASSPGRERTDTQYF. The CDR3 DNA sequence: TGCGCCAGCAGCCCCGGGAGGGAACGCACAGATACGCAGTATTTT.

The chain uses TRBV5-4 and TRBJ1-4; 11 bases are shared with TRBD1. V dropped 0 bases and J dropped 7; count of bases not matched to a gene: 8. The CDR3 sequence is 17 residues long. Germline values: CDR1 SGHNT, CDR2 YYREEE (reference sequence). CDR3 protein: CASSLGGQGALGEKLFF. Here the CDR3 DNA reads TGTGCCAGCAGCTTGGGAGGACAGGGGGCTCTCGGTGAAAAACTGTTTTTT.

The J gene is TRBJ2-3, the V gene TRBV6-5; 8 bases align to TRBD2. The CDR3 spans 15 residues. The germline gives CDR1 MNHEY, CDR2 SVGAGI. The V and J ends lost 6 bases and 0 bases, in that order; junction bases with no gene match: 5. The CDR3 DNA follows: TGTGCCAGCAGGGATAGCGGGACTAGCACAGATACGCAGTATTTT. Translated, it gives CASRDSGTSTDTQYF.